These T cell receptor beta chains were read from a single sample in a study of pediatric ulcerative colitis. Here immunoSEQ multiplex PCR was the method, and the copy in TCRdb shows in-frame clones only, minus some. The sample holds roughly 60,000 clones, approximately 87% seen once. Specimen: blood. The receptors derive from a boy between 10 and 17 years old who was a control in a study of pediatric ulcerative colitis. Both conserved end residues are part of each CDR3. The D gene is left open where the match is weak. Not every row has a clone size; where given, it reads once, few, many or a size class.

NA	once	TRBJ2-1	TRBV28	CATGDSSYNEQFF	TGTGCCACCGGAGACTCTTCCTACAATGAGCAGTTCTTC
NA	NA	TRBJ2-7	TRBV18	CASSPRGSYHHYEQYF	TGTGCCAGCTCACCACGGGGCAGCTACCACCATTACGAGCAGTACTTC
TRBD2	NA	TRBJ2-1	TRBV2	CASSVGLAALNEQFF	TGTGCCAGCAGTGTGGGACTAGCAGCCCTCAATGAGCAGTTCTTC
NA	NA	TRBJ2-3	TRBV19	CASRGAFSTDTQYF	TGTGCCAGTAGAGGGGCATTTAGCACAGATACGCAGTATTTT
NA	NA	TRBJ1-5	TRBV30	CAWSGKGGSGFRNQPQHF	TGTGCCTGGAGTGGAAAGGGGGGGTCGGGGTTTCGCAATCAGCCCCAGCATTTT
NA	NA	TRBJ2-2	TRBV6-6	CASRTQGGETGELFF	TGTGCCAGCAGGACCCAGGGCGGGGAGACCGGGGAGCTGTTTTTT
TRBD2	once	TRBJ2-3	TRBV19	CASSFTSGDPDTQYF	TGTGCCAGTAGTTTTACTAGCGGGGACCCAGATACGCAGTATTTT
NA	NA	TRBJ1-5	TRBV23-1	CASSQGQGSNYQPQHF	TGCGCCAGCAGTCAAGGGCAGGGGAGTAACTATCAGCCCCAGCATTTT
NA	NA	TRBJ1-4	TRBV2	CASRGDGTNEKLFF	TGTGCCAGCAGGGGGGACGGTACGAATGAAAAACTGTTTTTT
TRBD2	once	TRBJ2-1	TRBV10-1	CASSTSGEYNEQFF	TGCGCCAGCAGTACTAGCGGGGAATACAATGAGCAGTTCTTC
NA	NA	TRBJ1-1	TRBV27	CASSFSRDTEAFF	TGTGCCAGCAGTTTTTCCAGGGACACTGAAGCTTTCTTT
NA	NA	TRBJ2-3	TRBV12-2	CASRLAGHSLGETDTQYF	TGTGCAAGTCGCTTAGCTGGACACTCGCTGGGGGAGACAGATACGCAGTATTTT
NA	NA	TRBJ2-1	TRBV4-1	CASSRNPGEAYNEQFF	TGCGCCAGCAGCCGAAACCCCGGGGAGGCGTACAATGAGCAGTTCTTC
NA	NA	TRBJ2-3	TRBV9	CASSGSASSDTQYF	TGTGCCAGCAGCGGGTCTGCTTCTTCAGATACGCAGTATTTT
TRBD1	once	TRBJ2-7	TRBV28	CASSSAGTGDYEQYF	TGTGCCAGCAGTTCTGCCGGGACAGGGGACTACGAGCAGTACTTC
NA	once	TRBJ2-7	TRBV7-2	CASSPEGSGLAYEQYF	TGTGCCAGCAGCCCGGAAGGGAGCGGGTTGGCCTACGAGCAGTACTTC
TRBD1	once	TRBJ2-7	TRBV27	CASRTQGAPTYEQYF	TGTGCCAGTCGTACACAGGGGGCCCCTACCTACGAGCAGTACTTC
NA	NA	TRBJ2-6	TRBV15	CATSREGYSGANVLTF	TGTGCCACCAGCAGAGAAGGCTACTCTGGGGCCAACGTCCTGACTTTC
NA	NA	TRBJ2-3	TRBV6-6	CASSYNAGTDTQYF	TGTGCCAGCAGTTACAACGCGGGCACAGATACGCAGTATTTT
NA	NA	TRBJ2-5	TRBV4-2	CASSQDWPRTQETQYF	TGTGCCAGCAGCCAAGATTGGCCACGAACCCAGGAGACCCAGTACTTC
NA	NA	TRBJ2-2	TRBV18	CASSLNGHSNTGELFF	TGTGCCAGCTCACTAAATGGACACTCGAACACCGGGGAGCTGTTTTTT
NA	NA	TRBJ2-2	TRBV12-5	CASGRGIGELFF	TGTGCTAGTGGAAGGGGTATCGGGGAGCTGTTTTTT
NA	NA	TRBJ2-3	TRBV9	CASSSYVRAAADTQYF	TGTGCCAGCAGCTCTTATGTAAGGGCTGCCGCAGATACGCAGTATTTT
NA	NA	TRBJ1-1	TRBV30	CAWGPNTEAFF	TGTGCCTGGGGACCGAACACTGAAGCTTTCTTT
TRBD1	NA	TRBJ1-1	TRBV7-9	CASRGPGGWNTEAFF	TGTGCCAGCAGGGGTCCAGGGGGATGGAACACTGAAGCTTTCTTT
NA	NA	TRBJ1-2	TRBV6-1	CASSENAGLRGYTF	TGTGCCAGCAGTGAAAATGCAGGGCTAAGAGGCTACACCTTC
NA	once	TRBJ2-6	TRBV6-4	CASSDSISGANVLTF	TGTGCCAGCAGTGACTCGATCTCTGGGGCCAACGTCCTGACTTTC
NA	NA	TRBJ2-1	TRBV23-1	CASSHRLVGNEQFF	TGCGCCAGCAGTCATCGACTAGTGGGGAATGAGCAGTTCTTC
TRBD1	NA	TRBJ2-3	TRBV11-2	CASSLAQGGRRTQYF	TGTGCCAGCAGCTTAGCGCAAGGGGGCCGCCGTACGCAGTATTTT
TRBD2	NA	TRBJ2-2	TRBV9	CASSPRLAGRSGELFF	TGTGCCAGCAGCCCAAGACTAGCGGGTAGATCGGGGGAGCTGTTTTTT
NA	once	TRBJ2-7	TRBV19	CASSSRRNYEQYF	TGTGCCAGTAGTTCGAGGCGAAACTACGAGCAGTACTTC
NA	once	TRBJ1-1	TRBV7-6	CASSLVESRGTEAFF	TGTGCCAGCAGCTTAGTCGAGTCCCGGGGCACTGAAGCTTTCTTT
TRBD1	few	TRBJ1-2	TRBV4-1	CASSQRTGGDGYTF	TGCGCCAGCAGCCAGAGAACAGGGGGCGATGGCTACACCTTC
TRBD1	NA	TRBJ2-1	TRBV9	CASRSFTGGPYNEQFF	TGTGCCAGCAGATCCTTCACAGGGGGCCCCTACAATGAGCAGTTCTTC
TRBD2	NA	TRBJ2-3	TRBV6-5	CASRETSGVTDTQYF	TGTGCCAGCAGAGAGACTAGCGGTGTCACAGATACGCAGTATTTT
NA	NA	TRBJ2-6	TRBV6-1	CASSEGFSGANVLTF	TGTGCCAGCAGTGAGGGTTTCTCTGGGGCCAACGTCCTGACTTTC
NA	NA	TRBJ2-5	TRBV7-3	CASSPGSNLQETQYF	TGTGCCAGCAGCCCAGGAAGTAACCTTCAAGAGACCCAGTACTTC
NA	NA	TRBJ2-1	TRBV9	CASSETAYNEQFF	TGTGCCAGCAGCGAGACTGCATACAATGAGCAGTTCTTC
NA	NA	TRBJ2-7	TRBV28	CASSLGAGRYEQYF	TGTGCCAGCAGCCTCGGGGCAGGGAGGTACGAGCAGTACTTC